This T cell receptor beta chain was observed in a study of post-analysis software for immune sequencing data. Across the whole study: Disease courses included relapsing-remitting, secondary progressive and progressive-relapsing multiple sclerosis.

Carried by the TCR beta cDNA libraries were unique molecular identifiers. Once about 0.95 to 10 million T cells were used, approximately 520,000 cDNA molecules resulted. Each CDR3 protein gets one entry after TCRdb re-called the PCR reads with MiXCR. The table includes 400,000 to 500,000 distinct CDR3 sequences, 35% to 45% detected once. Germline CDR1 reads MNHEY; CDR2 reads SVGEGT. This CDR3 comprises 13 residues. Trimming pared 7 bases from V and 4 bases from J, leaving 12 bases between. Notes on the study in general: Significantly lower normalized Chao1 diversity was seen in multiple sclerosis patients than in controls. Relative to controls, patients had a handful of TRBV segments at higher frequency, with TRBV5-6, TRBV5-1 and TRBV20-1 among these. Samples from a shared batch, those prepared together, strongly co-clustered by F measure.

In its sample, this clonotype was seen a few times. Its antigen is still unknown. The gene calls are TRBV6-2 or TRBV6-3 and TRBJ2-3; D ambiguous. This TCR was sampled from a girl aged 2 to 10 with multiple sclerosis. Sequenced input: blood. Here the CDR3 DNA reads TGTGCCAGCAAGTTCAGGACCCCAGATACGCAGTATTTT. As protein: CASKFRTPDTQYF.